Sequencing of this T cell receptor beta chain was carried out in a study of CD8 T cells in Susac syndrome. Study at large: Within the sequenced Susac syndrome patient group, five or six exhibited active disease and eight were in remission.

TEMRA cells underwent FACS enrichment and CD8+ and CD4+ T cells underwent negative isolation. Reverse transcription of roughly 0.5 to 1 ug RNA was carried out with random hexamers. From the immunoSEQ multiplex PCR reads, TCRdb called clonotypes with MiXCR, one entry per CDR3 protein. The sample shows around 150,000 distinct CDR3 sequences, approximately 95% of them seen only once. The V gene lost 10 bases and the J gene lost 0 bases, with 16 bases spanning the gap. CDR3 length equals 15 residues. CDR1 is SEHNR and CDR2 is FQNEAQ in the germline V gene (reference sequence). This sequence was found in a human donor with Susac syndrome. This chain links TRBV7-9 with TRBJ2-1; D gene ambiguous. Sequenced: CD8+ T cells from PBMCs. The CDR3 spells CATATYPSSYNEQFF. The CDR3 nucleotides are TGTGCCACTGCGACTTACCCCAGCTCCTACAATGAGCAGTTCTTC.